The 32 T cell receptor beta chains listed next were all sequenced from one sample in a study of shared clonotypes between healthy human individuals. Profiled with immunoSEQ multiplex PCR; TCRdb holds only in-frame clones, not every one. The data contain roughly 760,000 clones, around 72% of them singletons. Material for sequencing was memory CD4+ T cells sorted from blood. The subset is: CD45RA-negative fraction. Receptors originate from a woman younger than 45 in good health.

This chain links TRBV5-1 with TRBJ2-3, with 9 bases matching TRBD1. V lost 2 bases to trimming and J lost 5 bases; unmatched junction nucleotides: 6. Germline CDR1 SGHRS, CDR2 YFSETQ. This CDR3 comprises 15 residues. The CDR3 loop reads CASSFITGGKDTQYF. The CDR3 DNA reads as TGCGCCAGCAGCTTCATCACAGGGGGCAAAGATACGCAGTATTTT.

The chain uses TRBV30 and TRBJ1-5; 7 bases match TRBD1. After removal of 0 bases from V and 4 bases from J, the junction contained 3 bases not matched to a gene. The CDR3 totals 14 residues. The germline V gene has CDR1 GTSNPN and CDR2 SVGIG (reference sequence). The CDR3 DNA sequence: TGTGCCTGGAGTGTGTACAGGGGTAATCAGCCCCAGCATTTT. Its protein is CAWSVYRGNQPQHF. The whole variable domain, filled in from reference TRBV30 and TRBJ1-5, reads SQTIHQWPATLVQPVGSPLSLECTVEGTSNPNLYWYRQAAGRGLQLLFYSVGIGQISSEVPQNLSASRPQDRQFILSSKKLLLSDSGFYLCAWSVYRGNQPQHFGDGTRLSIL.

This sequence joins TRBV19 and TRBJ1-2; 8 bases fit TRBD1. CDR3 size: 15 residues. Germline trimming cut 1 base from V and 4 bases from J; bases unmatched to any gene: 5. The germline V gene has CDR1 LNHDA and CDR2 SQIVND (reference sequence). The CDR3 nucleotides read TGTGCCAGTAGTATAGTTCAGGGGGCCCTCTATGGCTACACCTTC. Protein sequence: CASSIVQGALYGYTF.

This clone was seen a few times. The J gene is TRBJ2-1, the V gene TRBV11-3; 8 bases fit TRBD2. V dropped 8 bases and J dropped 4; count of bases not matched to a gene: 7. The germline V gene encodes CDR1 SGHNT and CDR2 YENEEA. CDR3 length: 14 amino acids. CDR3 sequence reads: CASASGSQYNEQFF. CDR3 coding DNA: TGTGCCAGCGCAAGCGGGAGTCAGTACAATGAGCAGTTCTTC.

The rearrangement joins TRBV5-1 to TRBJ2-1; 12 nucleotides agree with TRBD2. Trimming took 3 bases from V and 7 from J; bases not matched to a gene: 11. The germline V gene encodes CDR1 SGHRS and CDR2 YFSETQ. The CDR3 spans 17 residues. CDR3 residues: CASSSLAGGSLGNEQFF. CDR3 bases: TGCGCCAGCAGCTCACTAGCGGGAGGTTCCTTAGGGAATGAGCAGTTCTTC.

V and J are TRBV27 and TRBJ1-5; 7 bases are shared with TRBD1. J gave up 9 bases and V 3 bases, and 5 bases lay outside the gene matches. The CDR3 runs 13 residues. CDR1 and CDR2 from the germline V gene are MNHEY and SMNVEV (reference sequence). The CDR3 loop reads CASSFTTGPPQHF. The CDR3 DNA follows: TGTGCCAGCAGTTTCACGACAGGGCCGCCCCAGCATTTT.

V usage is TRBV18 and J usage is TRBJ2-3; D is undetermined. CDR1 is KGHSH and CDR2 is LQKENI in the germline V gene. The CDR3 covers 14 residues. Trimming removed 3 bases from V and 1 base from J, with 8 bases in between. The chain's CDR3 is CASSPGAGTDTQYF. DNA for the CDR3: TGTGCCAGCTCACCCGGAGCAGGCACAGATACGCAGTATTTT.

The chain links TRBV4-1 to TRBJ2-1; 10 positions agree with TRBD2. Unmatched junction bases numbered 9, after V lost 5 bases and J lost 5 bases. Germline V lookup: CDR1 MGHRA, CDR2 YSYEKL. CDR3 size: 16 residues. CDR3 nucleotide sequence: TGCGCCAGCAGCGCCCGACTAGCGGGCCTAAACAATGAGCAGTTCTTC. It specifies CASSARLAGLNNEQFF.

The V gene is TRBV7-9, the J gene TRBJ1-5; D uncertain. CDR1 and CDR2 from the germline V gene are SEHNR and FQNEAQ (reference sequence). The V end lost 4 bases, the J end lost 3 bases, and 7 bases lay between the germline ends. The CDR3 consists of 13 residues. The CDR3 spells CASSSSPNQPQHF. DNA of the CDR3: TGTGCCAGCAGCTCCTCCCCCAATCAGCCCCAGCATTTT.

The V and J genes are TRBV7-2 and TRBJ2-1; 7 nucleotides line up with TRBD2. This CDR3 spans 15 amino acids. Germline V gene data show CDR1 as SGHTA and CDR2 as FQGNSA. The V gene end was trimmed by 4 bases and the J gene end by 9 bases; junction bases not matched to a gene: 12. CDR3 DNA sequence: TGTGCCAGCAGCTCAACCACCCTCACTAGCGCTGAGCAGTTCTTC. Protein sequence: CASSSTTLTSAEQFF.

The chain joins TRBV5-1 to TRBJ2-7, with D hard to call. Germline V CDR1 and CDR2: SGHRS, YFSETQ. The CDR3 consists of 14 residues. V was clipped by 3 bases and J by 4 bases, with 14 bases between them. The DNA of the CDR3 is TGCGCCAGCAGCTCTGGACCGGCTGGGTACGAGCAGTACTTC. This sequence encodes CASSSGPAGYEQYF.

The chain couples TRBV2 to TRBJ2-7, with TRBD2 matching over 7 bases. The CDR3 extends over 15 amino acids. Trimming removed 7 bases from V and 3 bases from J; junction bases left unmatched: 12. Germline-derived CDR1 and CDR2 are SNHLY and FYNNEI. This chain's CDR3 is CASNPRGAGLYEQYF. The CDR3 DNA follows: TGTGCCAGCAATCCCCGGGGAGCGGGGCTCTACGAGCAGTACTTC.

This clone was seen repeatedly, ten times or more. The V and J genes are TRBV6-1 and TRBJ2-7, with D possibly TRBD1 on 6 matching bases. Between the trimmed V and J ends, which lost 6 bases and 1 base, there was a span of 13 bases. Germline lookup yields CDR1 MNHNS and CDR2 SASEGT. This CDR3 region has 14 residues. CDR3 nucleotides: TGTGCCAGCAGCGTCATGGACAGATCCTACGAGCAGTACTTC. Amino acid sequence: CASSVMDRSYEQYF.

Turning to this clone: This may be a read error: a much more frequent sequence differs by one nucleotide. The chain employs TRBV6-1 and TRBJ2-7; D not resolved. The V end was cut by 5 bases, the J end by 3 bases, with 5 bases between. Germline V lookup: CDR1 MNHNS, CDR2 SASEGT. CDR3 length: 11 residues. The CDR3 sequence: CASSPYYEQYF. The CDR3 nucleotides are TGTGCCAGCAGTCCATACTACGAGCAGTACTTC.

There are a few counts of this clone. The chain is built from TRBV15 and TRBJ1-5; D is possibly TRBD1 (6 bases). Germline V lookup: CDR1 LNHNV, CDR2 YYDKDF (reference sequence). Trimming cost V 4 bases and J 2 bases, with 15 bases left between them. The CDR3 consists of 16 residues. CDR3 sequence reads: CATSKMTGGGNQPQHF. The CDR3 coding sequence is TGTGCCACCAGCAAGATGACAGGTGGGGGCAATCAGCCCCAGCATTTT.

V gene TRBV9 combines with J gene TRBJ2-2; D is possibly TRBD1 or TRBD2 (5 bases each). The CDR3 covers 16 residues. Deletions cut 4 bases from V and 4 bases from J, with 17 bases between. Per germline, CDR1 SGDLS and CDR2 YYNGEE. For the CDR3, the DNA is TGTGCCAGCAGCTCCCGTTACGGGGCGGCCACCGGGGAGCTGTTTTTT. Amino acid sequence: CASSSRYGAATGELFF. The entire variable domain, with the rest obtained from reference TRBV9 and TRBJ2-2, is as follows: DSGVTQTPKHLITATGQRVTLRCSPRSGDLSVYWYQQSLDQGLQFLIQYYNGEERAKGNILERFSAQQFPDLHSELNLSSLELGDSALYFCASSSRYGAATGELFFGEGSRLTVL.

This clone was picked up many times. The chain carries TRBV5-1 and TRBJ2-3; TRBD1 or TRBD2 may be the D gene (5 bases each). The germline V gene encodes CDR1 SGHRS and CDR2 YFSETQ. The CDR3 is 16 residues long. Trimming removed 4 bases at V and 2 bases at J, with 17 bases between. The CDR3 loop reads CASSSGDPTPTDTQYF. CDR3 sequence (DNA): TGCGCCAGCAGCAGTGGGGACCCCACCCCCACAGATACGCAGTATTTT. Combining the CDR3 with reference TRBV5-1 and TRBJ2-3 gives the whole variable domain KAGVTQTPRYLIKTRGQQVTLSCSPISGHRSVSWYQQTPGQGLQFLFEYFSETQRNKGNFPGRFSGRQFSNSRSEMNVSTLELGDSALYLCASSSGDPTPTDTQYFGPGTRLTVL.

The chain has TRBV27 and TRBJ2-7; a weak D match, TRBD2 (5 bases). Germline V gene lookup returns CDR1 MNHEY and CDR2 SMNVEV (reference sequence). V lost 2 bases, J lost 4 bases, and 18 bases lay in between. The CDR3 sequence is 16 residues long. Here the CDR3 DNA reads TGTGCCAGCAGTTTAAAGGGAGCTCCGAGCCCTTACGAGCAGTACTTC. It specifies CASSLKGAPSPYEQYF.

The chain joins TRBV27 to TRBJ2-6, with 10 bases lining up with TRBD2. V shed 6 bases, J shed 0 bases, and the junction held 5 bases outside the gene matches. This CDR3 has 17 residues. Germline CDR1 MNHEY, CDR2 SMNVEV (reference sequence). The CDR3 here is CASRRTSGISGANVLTF. CDR3 nucleotide sequence: TGTGCCAGCAGGCGGACTAGCGGAATCTCTGGGGCCAACGTCCTGACTTTC.

As DNA, the CDR3 is TGTGCCAGTAGTATACCCTACCGGGACTCGAGAAATACGCAGTATTTT. Protein: CASSIPYRDSRNTQYF. V gene TRBV19 combines with J gene TRBJ2-3, with D maybe TRBD2 (6 bases). CDR1 and CDR2 from the germline V gene are LNHDA and SQIVND (reference sequence). Trimming took off 2 bases at V and 7 bases at J, with 19 bases between the two ends. The CDR3 is 16 residues long.

The genes are TRBV2 and TRBJ1-1; TRBD1 agrees at 11 bases. Trimming removed 11 bases from V and 5 bases from J; junction bases left unmatched: 4. The CDR3 loop spans 12 amino acids. Germline V gene lookup returns CDR1 SNHLY and CDR2 FYNNEI. The CDR3 here is CAARDRGTEAFF. CDR3 in DNA: TGTGCCGCCCGGGACAGGGGGACTGAAGCTTTCTTT.

This clone was counted once. V and J are TRBV7-9 and TRBJ2-2; 9 positions match TRBD1. This CDR3 is built from 15 residues. V dropped 5 bases and J dropped 1; count of bases not matched to a gene: 2. Looked up from germline, CDR1 is SEHNR and CDR2 is FQNEAQ (reference sequence). The CDR3 sequence is CASSQGQGNTGELFF. CDR3 in DNA: TGTGCCAGCAGCCAGGGACAGGGGAACACCGGGGAGCTGTTTTTT.

As to this clone: A far larger clone is off by one base, so a read error is likely. The identical CDR3 is also encoded by other nucleotide sequences in the sample. The CDR3 DNA follows: TGCGCCAGCAGCCCCGGGACAGAGACCGGGGAGCTGTTTTTT. It encodes CASSPGTETGELFF. The rearrangement uses TRBV5-1 and TRBJ2-2; 7 nucleotides align to TRBD1. This CDR3 has 14 amino acids. Trimming cost V 4 bases and J 5 bases; bases outside gene matches: 5. CDR1 is SGHRS and CDR2 is YFSETQ in the germline V gene.

This clone was counted a single time. This chain connects TRBV28 to TRBJ1-2; TRBD1 matches 10 bases. The ends lost 10 bases at V and 0 bases at J; junction bases unmatched: 26. Germline V gene lookup returns CDR1 MDHEN and CDR2 SYDVKM. The CDR3 has 21 amino acids. CDR3 sequence: CATTNHFGTGAREGANYGYTF. The DNA for the CDR3 is TGTGCCACCACTAATCACTTCGGGACAGGGGCCCGGGAGGGAGCTAACTATGGCTACACCTTC.

The rearrangement links TRBV29-1 to TRBJ1-2; unclear D gene. The CDR3 is made up of 12 amino acids. V dropped 6 bases and J dropped 6 bases, with 14 bases sitting between them. Looked up from germline, CDR1 is SQVTM and CDR2 is ANQGSEA. The CDR3 bases are TGCAGCGTGTCCTGGACTGGAAATGGCTACACCTTC. Its protein is CSVSWTGNGYTF. The full variable domain, with the rest looked up from reference TRBV29-1 and TRBJ1-2, is SAVISQKPSRDICQRGTSLTIQCQVDSQVTMMFWYRQQPGQSLTLIATANQGSEATYESGFVIDKFPISRPNLTFSTLTVSNMSPEDSSIYLCSVSWTGNGYTFGSGTRLTVV.

V is TRBV9 and J is TRBJ1-1, with D perhaps TRBD1 (6 bases). Germline V gene lookup returns CDR1 SGDLS and CDR2 YYNGEE. V lost 3 bases and J 1 base, leaving 19 bases between the germline ends. The CDR3 consists of 17 residues. In DNA, the CDR3 is TGTGCCAGCAGCGAGGGGGGGGTTCTCTCCTCGAACACTGAAGCTTTCTTT. As protein: CASSEGGVLSSNTEAFF.

There are many counts of this clone. The chain has TRBV5-1 and TRBJ2-1, with D perhaps TRBD2 (5 bases). Trimming took 4 bases from V and 13 from J, leaving 18 bases between them. The CDR3 is 13 amino acids. The germline V gene encodes CDR1 SGHRS and CDR2 YFSETQ. The CDR3 bases are TGCGCCAGCAGCATAGAACTAGGGTCGGAACAGTTCTTC. Its protein product is CASSIELGSEQFF.

The rearrangement joins TRBV11-2 to TRBJ2-3, with 14 bases identical to TRBD2. CDR1 is SGHAT, CDR2 FQNNGV, per germline. J lost 6 bases, V lost 1 base, and 9 bases had no gene match. The CDR3 covers 18 residues. The CDR3 coding sequence is TGTGCCAGCAGCTTAGTCTTCGCGACTAGCGGGAGGGCGGATACGCAGTATTTT. This translates into CASSLVFATSGRADTQYF.

The chain has TRBV19 and TRBJ1-4, with D possibly matching TRBD1 (6 bases). Germline CDR1 reads LNHDA; CDR2 reads SQIVND (reference sequence). This CDR3 spans 15 amino acids. Between the trimmed V and J ends, which lost 7 bases and 5 bases, there was a span of 17 bases. In DNA form, the CDR3 reads TGTGCCAGTACCTCACCCGCCAGGGGCAATGAAAAACTGTTTTTT. Amino acids: CASTSPARGNEKLFF.

For this clone: A much larger clone differs by one base, so this may be a read error. This chain uses TRBV7-9 with TRBJ1-4, with no clear D. Germline CDR1 reads SEHNR; CDR2 reads FQNEAQ (reference sequence). V was pared by 4 bases and J by 0 bases, with 15 bases between. The CDR3 totals 17 residues. The CDR3 loop is CASSSILILATNEKLFF. The CDR3 bases are TGTGCCAGCAGCTCAATCCTAATCCTAGCAACTAATGAAAAACTGTTTTTT.

The J gene is TRBJ1-2, the V gene TRBV28; D call uncertain. The CDR3 consists of 13 residues. In germline, CDR1 is MDHEN, CDR2 SYDVKM. Between the trimmed V and J ends, which lost 5 bases and 2 bases, there was a span of 9 bases. The CDR3 reads CASSATTNYGYTF. The CDR3 DNA reads as TGTGCCAGCAGTGCGACAACAAACTATGGCTACACCTTC.

The chain joins TRBV5-1 to TRBJ1-4; 7 nucleotides agree with TRBD1. V lost 4 bases to trimming and J lost 0 bases; unmatched junction nucleotides: 3. CDR3 length: 15 amino acids. CDR1 and CDR2 (germline): SGHRS, YFSETQ. In nucleotides, the CDR3 is TGCGCCAGCAGCGATGGGACAGCAACTAATGAAAAACTGTTTTTT. Its translation is CASSDGTATNEKLFF.